One sample yielded the 18 T cell receptor beta chains listed below, sequenced in a study of CD8 T cells in ankylosing spondylitis. TCRdb re-called the 5' RACE reads with MiXCR, one entry per CDR3 protein. The table includes roughly 250,000 distinct CDR3 sequences, around 7.8% detected once. The sample was blood, either unsorted or a sorted T cell fraction (not recorded which). The receptors originated from a male donor with ankylosing spondylitis or in good health (not recorded which).

This clonotype has at least ten counts. This chain links TRBV7-8 with TRBJ1-5, with D tentatively TRBD1 (6 bases). The V and J ends lost 5 bases and 2 bases respectively, with 16 bases between them. The CDR3 has 16 amino acids. Germline V gene lookup returns CDR1 SGHVS and CDR2 FQNEAQ. The CDR3 sequence is CASSPLKGGGNQPQHF. The CDR3 DNA is TGTGCCAGCAGCCCCCTCAAGGGGGGCGGCAATCAGCCCCAGCATTTT.

This clonotype was recorded many times. V gene TRBV20-1 combines with J gene TRBJ1-2; D remains unclear. Germline CDR1 is DFQATT and CDR2 is SNEGSKA (reference sequence). V was cut by 2 bases and J by 7 bases, with 11 bases left in between. The CDR3 consists of 12 residues. Written as DNA, the CDR3 is TGCAGTGCTAGATGGGAGCGGTCTGGCTACACCTTC. It is translated as CSARWERSGYTF.

This chain links TRBV5-1 with TRBJ2-1, with 14 bases identical to TRBD2. The germline gives CDR1 SGHRS, CDR2 YFSETQ. This CDR3 has 16 amino acids. V gave up 0 bases and J gave up 6 bases; unmatched junction bases: 2. CDR3 sequence: CASSLVGTSGSNEQFF. CDR3 coding DNA: TGCGCCAGCAGCTTGGTAGGGACTAGCGGGAGCAATGAGCAGTTCTTC.

V and J are TRBV7-9 and TRBJ1-1; 7 positions agree with TRBD1. The CDR3 is 16 residues long. Germline V gene sequence: CDR1 SEHNR, CDR2 FQNEAQ (reference sequence). V lost 1 base, J lost 4 bases, and 9 bases stayed unmatched. The CDR3 region is CASSLGGGAGFTEAFF. CDR3 bases: TGTGCCAGCAGCTTAGGAGGGGGCGCTGGGTTCACTGAAGCTTTCTTT.

The sample holds a few counts of this clonotype. The V call is TRBV6-2 or TRBV6-3, the J call TRBJ1-5; D uncertain. The CDR3 runs to 12 residues. The V gene's germline CDR1 is MNHEY and CDR2 SVGEGT. V lost 6 bases and J lost 1, with 4 bases in between. CDR3 in DNA: TGTGCCAGCAGGGACAGCAATCAGCCCCAGCATTTT. Its protein is CASRDSNQPQHF.

This sequence joins TRBV5-1 and TRBJ2-2; D tentatively reads TRBD1 or TRBD2 (5 bases each). V lost 1 base and J lost 1, with 8 bases in between. From germline, CDR1 is SGHRS and CDR2 YFSETQ. The CDR3 length is 15 residues. The CDR3 protein is CASSLYGGNTGELFF. The CDR3 DNA reads as TGCGCCAGCAGCTTGTATGGGGGGAACACCGGGGAGCTGTTTTTT.

This clonotype was counted a few times. The chain joins TRBV6-2 or TRBV6-3 to TRBJ2-7; D gene uncertain. The CDR3 contains 11 residues. The V gene lost 4 bases and the J gene lost 6 bases, with 7 bases spanning the gap. CDR1 and CDR2 from the germline V gene are MNHEY and SVGEGT. For the CDR3, the DNA is TGTGCCAGCAGTTTTAGCTTCGAGCAGTACTTC. Protein product: CASSFSFEQYF.

The chain is built from TRBV5-1 and TRBJ2-5; unclear D gene. Trimming removed 1 base at V and 5 bases at J, with 15 bases between. CDR1 and CDR2 (germline): SGHRS, YFSETQ. The CDR3 runs to 15 residues. CDR3 nucleotides: TGCGCCAGCAGCTTGCGAGGTGGGGTAGGGGAGACCCAGTACTTC. Translated: CASSLRGGVGETQYF.

This clonotype was seen only a few times. The rearrangement uses TRBV20-1 and TRBJ2-6; 12 bases match TRBD1. The J segment lost 1 base and the V segment lost 2 bases, leaving 6 bases of the junction unmatched. The CDR3 contains 18 residues. Germline CDR1 and CDR2: DFQATT and SNEGSKA (reference sequence). The CDR3 protein is CSARSWGQGASGANVLTF. In nucleotides, the CDR3 is TGCAGTGCTAGATCCTGGGGACAGGGGGCGTCTGGGGCCAACGTCCTGACTTTC.

This clonotype has a count of ten or more. The chain carries TRBV5-1 and TRBJ2-3; 11 bases fit TRBD2. CDR1 and CDR2 from the germline V gene are SGHRS and YFSETQ. V trimming: 1 base; J trimming: 7 bases; junction bases outside the gene matches: 5. This CDR3 has 15 amino acids. The CDR3 here is CASSLTSGRSNTQYF. The CDR3 DNA sequence: TGCGCCAGCAGCTTGACTAGCGGGAGATCAAATACGCAGTATTTT.

This clonotype has at least ten counts. The genes are TRBV7-3 and TRBJ2-1; 10 bases align to TRBD2. The germline gives CDR1 SGHTA, CDR2 FQGTGA. V was pared by 5 bases and J by 7 bases, with 8 bases of the junction left unmatched. The CDR3 extends over 15 amino acids. The CDR3 bases are TGTGCCAGCAGCCCTAGCGGGGGCGGCGCTAATGAGCAGTTCTTC. It is translated as CASSPSGGGANEQFF.

There are many counts of this clonotype. V gene TRBV20-1 combines with J gene TRBJ2-7; a weak D match, TRBD2 (7 bases). Looked up from germline, CDR1 is DFQATT and CDR2 is SNEGSKA (reference sequence). V was pared by 0 bases and J by 3 bases, with 15 bases between. There are 15 residues in the CDR3. For the CDR3, the DNA is TGCAGTGCTAGAGATTCGGCGGGGGCCCACTACGAGCAGTACTTC. Protein sequence: CSARDSAGAHYEQYF.

The sample holds many counts of this clonotype. J is TRBJ2-7 and V is TRBV29-1; D is unclear. Germline CDR1 is SQVTM and CDR2 is ANQGSEA. The CDR3 consists of 11 residues. V lost 3 bases, J lost 4 bases, and 7 bases lay in between. CDR3: CSVDAGYEQYF. The DNA of the CDR3 is TGCAGCGTTGATGCTGGATACGAGCAGTACTTC.

This clonotype has at least ten counts. The chain combines TRBV12-3 or TRBV12-4 with TRBJ1-1; TRBD1 agrees at 8 bases. The CDR3 runs 13 residues. V lost 6 bases and J lost 6; bases outside the gene matches: 6. Here the CDR3 DNA reads TGTGCCAGCAGCCACGGACAGGGCTCTGAAGCTTTCTTT. Its protein product is CASSHGQGSEAFF.

This clonotype was found many times. The chain combines TRBV18 with TRBJ2-3; 8 bases are a match to TRBD1. Germline trimming cut 4 bases from V and 6 bases from J; bases unmatched to any gene: 9. CDR1 KGHSH and CDR2 LQKENI come from the germline V gene. This CDR3 has 15 amino acids. CDR3 sequence reads: CASSRLRGLQDTQYF. CDR3 nucleotides: TGTGCCAGCTCACGCCTCAGGGGGCTACAGGATACGCAGTATTTT.

With respect to this clonotype: Just one base apart from a much larger clone, this may be a read error. This chain links TRBV15 with TRBJ2-1; D is possibly TRBD2 (5 bases). Looked up from germline, CDR1 is LNHNV and CDR2 is YYDKDF (reference sequence). The CDR3 length is 14 residues. In DNA, the CDR3 is TGTGCCACCGGCAGAGCGGAGACCTACAATGAGCAGTTCTTC. This codes for CATGRAETYNEQFF.

This clonotype was observed at least ten times. The chain has TRBV16 and TRBJ1-2; 11 nucleotides match TRBD1. CDR1 is KGHSY and CDR2 is FQNENV in the germline V gene. The length of the CDR3 is 16 residues. V dropped 1 base and J dropped 3; count of bases not matched to a gene: 4. The CDR3 sequence is CASSQYRTGGDYGYTF. CDR3 coding DNA: TGTGCCAGCAGCCAATACAGGACAGGGGGCGACTATGGCTACACCTTC. Using reference TRBV16 and TRBJ1-2 for the parts outside the CDR3, the full variable domain is GEEVAQTPKHLVRGEGQKAKLYCAPIKGHSYVFWYQQVLKNEFKFLISFQNENVFDETGMPKERFSAKCLPNSPCSLEIQATKLEDSAVYFCASSQYRTGGDYGYTFGSGTRLTVV.

This chain links TRBV30 with TRBJ1-1, with D maybe TRBD1 (5 bases). The V and J ends lost 2 bases and 8 bases respectively, with 18 bases between them. This CDR3 has 14 amino acids. Per germline, CDR1 GTSNPN and CDR2 SVGIG (reference sequence). CDR3 in amino acids: CAWSPTRGAGEAFF. CDR3 bases: TGTGCCTGGAGTCCTACGAGGGGAGCCGGAGAAGCTTTCTTT. Filled out from reference TRBV30 and TRBJ1-1, the complete variable domain reads SQTIHQWPATLVQPVGSPLSLECTVEGTSNPNLYWYRQAAGRGLQLLFYSVGIGQISSEVPQNLSASRPQDRQFILSSKKLLLSDSGFYLCAWSPTRGAGEAFFGQGTRLTVV.